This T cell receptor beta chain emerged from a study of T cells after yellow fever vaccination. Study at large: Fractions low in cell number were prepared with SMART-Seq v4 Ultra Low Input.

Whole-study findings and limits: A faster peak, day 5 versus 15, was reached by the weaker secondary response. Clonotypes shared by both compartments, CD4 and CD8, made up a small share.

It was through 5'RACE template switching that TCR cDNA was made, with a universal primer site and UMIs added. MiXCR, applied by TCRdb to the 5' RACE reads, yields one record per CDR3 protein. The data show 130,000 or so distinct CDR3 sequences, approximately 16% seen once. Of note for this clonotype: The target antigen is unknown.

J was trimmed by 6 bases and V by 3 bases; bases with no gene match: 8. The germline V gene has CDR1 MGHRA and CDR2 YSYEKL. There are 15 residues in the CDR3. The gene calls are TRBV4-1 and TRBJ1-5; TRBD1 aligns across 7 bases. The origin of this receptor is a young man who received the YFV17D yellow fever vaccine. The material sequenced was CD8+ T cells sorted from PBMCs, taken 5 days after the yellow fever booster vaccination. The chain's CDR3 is CASSQREGASQPQHF. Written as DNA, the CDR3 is TGCGCCAGCAGCCAGCGGGAGGGGGCGAGTCAGCCCCAGCATTTT.